This TCR beta chain is from a study of blood T cell repertoires in COVID-19. Study background: COVID-19 samples from acute and convalescent phases originated in the United States, Italy and Spain. T cells, B-cell-depleted T cells, or PBMCs supplied cDNA or gDNA.

Authors' analysis steps: It was from reference gene primer amplification that nucleated cell counts were estimated. This table comes from immunoSEQ multiplex PCR, and its TCRdb copy is limited to in-frame clones, with some not included. The DNA was the basis for D and trimming; V, J and clone size are from that table. The sample holds about 56,000 clones, around 92% seen once. Trimming cost V 0 bases and J 2 bases; bases outside gene matches: 8. Germline-derived CDR1 and CDR2 are SQVTM and ANQGSEA. This CDR3 contains 17 residues. Sequenced material: peripheral blood. The sequence derives from a human donor in a cohort sampled during active COVID-19. This chain links TRBV29-1 with TRBJ2-2; 8 bases align to TRBD2. CDR3 sequence (DNA): TGCAGCGTTGAAGATCTTGGCGGGGGGCCAAACACCGGGGAGCTGTTTTTT. Amino acids: CSVEDLGGGPNTGELFF.